This T cell receptor (beta chain) was found in a study of blood T cell repertoires in COVID-19. Method: immunoSEQ multiplex PCR; TCRdb's copy keeps in-frame clones and lacks some. The table shows fewer than 250,000 clones, with less than 85% occurring only once. J lost 2 bases, V lost 3 bases, and 6 bases had no gene match. This CDR3 has 16 amino acids. Germline V gene lookup returns CDR1 SEHNR and CDR2 FQNEAQ (reference sequence). Only a few counts were recorded for this clone. This chain connects TRBV7-9 to TRBJ1-5; TRBD1 matches at 8 bases. The TCR comes from an older woman with active or convalescent COVID-19. Sequencing used peripheral blood. The CDR3: CASSLTGAEGNQPQHF. The DNA for the CDR3 is TGTGCCAGCAGCTTGACAGGGGCTGAAGGCAATCAGCCCCAGCATTTT.